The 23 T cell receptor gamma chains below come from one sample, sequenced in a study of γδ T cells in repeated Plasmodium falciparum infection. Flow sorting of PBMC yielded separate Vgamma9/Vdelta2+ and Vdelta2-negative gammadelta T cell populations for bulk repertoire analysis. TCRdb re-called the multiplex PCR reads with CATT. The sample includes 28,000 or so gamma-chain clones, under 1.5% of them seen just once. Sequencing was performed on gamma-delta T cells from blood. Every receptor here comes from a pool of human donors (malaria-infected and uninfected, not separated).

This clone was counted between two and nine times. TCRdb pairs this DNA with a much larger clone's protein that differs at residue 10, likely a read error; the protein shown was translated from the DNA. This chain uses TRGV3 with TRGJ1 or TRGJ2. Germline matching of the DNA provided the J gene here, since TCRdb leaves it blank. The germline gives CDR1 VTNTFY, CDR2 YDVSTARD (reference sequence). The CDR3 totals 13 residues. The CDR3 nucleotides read TGTGCCACCTGGGACTCCCCCTATTATAGGAAACTCTTT. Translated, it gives CATWDSPYYRKLF.

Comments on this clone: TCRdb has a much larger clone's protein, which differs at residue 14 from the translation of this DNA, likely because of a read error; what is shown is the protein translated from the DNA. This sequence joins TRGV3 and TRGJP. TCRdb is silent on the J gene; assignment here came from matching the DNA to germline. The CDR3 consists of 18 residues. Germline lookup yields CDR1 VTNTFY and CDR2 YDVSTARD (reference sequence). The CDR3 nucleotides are TGTGCCACCTGGGACAGGCTGTCGGGGGAGTTGGGCAAAAGAATCAAGGTATTT. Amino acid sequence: CATWDRLSGELGKRIKVF.

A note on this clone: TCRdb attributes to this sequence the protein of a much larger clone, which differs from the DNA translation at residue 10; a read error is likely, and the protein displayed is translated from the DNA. The CDR3 protein is CATWDVPHYEKLF. The CDR3, as DNA: TGTGCCACCTGGGATGTCCCCCATTATGAGAAACTCTTT. The V gene is TRGV4, the J gene TRGJ1 or TRGJ2. Because TCRdb records no J gene, it was assigned here through a match of the DNA to germline. This CDR3 contains 13 residues. Per the germline V gene, CDR1 is EGSTGY and CDR2 is YDSYTSSV.

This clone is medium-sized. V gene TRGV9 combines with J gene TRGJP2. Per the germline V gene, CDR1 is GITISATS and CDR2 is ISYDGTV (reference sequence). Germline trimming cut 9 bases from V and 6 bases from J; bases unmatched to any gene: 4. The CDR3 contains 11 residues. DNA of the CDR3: TGTGCCTTGGGGGGTGATTGGATCAAGACGTTT. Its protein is CALGGDWIKTF.

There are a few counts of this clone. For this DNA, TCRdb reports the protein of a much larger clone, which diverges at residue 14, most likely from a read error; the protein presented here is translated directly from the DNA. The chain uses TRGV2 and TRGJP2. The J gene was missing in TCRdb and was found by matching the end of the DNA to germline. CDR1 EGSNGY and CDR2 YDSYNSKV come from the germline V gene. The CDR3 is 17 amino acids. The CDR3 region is CATWDGRVSSGDWTKTF. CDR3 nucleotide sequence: TGTGCCACCTGGGACGGGCGGGTAAGTTCAGGTGATTGGACCAAGACGTTT.

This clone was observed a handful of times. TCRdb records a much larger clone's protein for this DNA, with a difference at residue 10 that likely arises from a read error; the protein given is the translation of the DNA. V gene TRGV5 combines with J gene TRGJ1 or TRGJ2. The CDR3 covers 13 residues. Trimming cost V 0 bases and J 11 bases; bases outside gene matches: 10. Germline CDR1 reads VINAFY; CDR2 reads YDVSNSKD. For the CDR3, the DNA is TGTGCCACCTGGGACAGGCGGGATACTGAGAAACTCTTT. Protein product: CATWDRRDTEKLF.

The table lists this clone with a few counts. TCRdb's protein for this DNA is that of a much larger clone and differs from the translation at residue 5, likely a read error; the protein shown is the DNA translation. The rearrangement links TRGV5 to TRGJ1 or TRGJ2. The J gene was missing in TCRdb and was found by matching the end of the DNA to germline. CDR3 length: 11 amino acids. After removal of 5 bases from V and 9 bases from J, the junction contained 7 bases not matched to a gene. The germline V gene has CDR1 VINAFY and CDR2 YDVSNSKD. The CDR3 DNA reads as TGTGCCACCTGGGTTCAGTGTAAGAAACTCTTT. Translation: CATWVQCKKLF.

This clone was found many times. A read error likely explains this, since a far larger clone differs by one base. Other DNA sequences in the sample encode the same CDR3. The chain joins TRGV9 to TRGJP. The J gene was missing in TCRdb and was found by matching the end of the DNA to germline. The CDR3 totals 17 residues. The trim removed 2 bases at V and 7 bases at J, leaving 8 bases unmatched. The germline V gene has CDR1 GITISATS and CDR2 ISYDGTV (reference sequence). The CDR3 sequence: CALWEATQELGKKIKVF. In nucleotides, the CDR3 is TGTGCCTTGTGGGAGGCCACCCAGGAGTTGGGCAAAAAAATCAAGGTATTT.

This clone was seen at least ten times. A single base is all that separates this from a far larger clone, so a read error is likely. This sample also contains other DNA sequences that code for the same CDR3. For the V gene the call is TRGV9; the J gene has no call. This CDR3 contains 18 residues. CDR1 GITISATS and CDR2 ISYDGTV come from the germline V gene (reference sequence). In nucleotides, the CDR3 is TGTGCCTTGTGGGAGGTGGGTACGCAAGAGTTGGGCAAAAAAATCAAGGTTTTT. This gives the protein CALWEVGTQELGKKIKVF.

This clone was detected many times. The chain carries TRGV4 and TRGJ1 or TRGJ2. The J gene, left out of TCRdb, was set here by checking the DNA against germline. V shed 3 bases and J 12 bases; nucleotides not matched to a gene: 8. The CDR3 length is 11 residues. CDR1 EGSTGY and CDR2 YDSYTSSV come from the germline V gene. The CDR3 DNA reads TGTGCCACCTGGGATATCATAGGGAAACTCTTT. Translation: CATWDIIGKLF.

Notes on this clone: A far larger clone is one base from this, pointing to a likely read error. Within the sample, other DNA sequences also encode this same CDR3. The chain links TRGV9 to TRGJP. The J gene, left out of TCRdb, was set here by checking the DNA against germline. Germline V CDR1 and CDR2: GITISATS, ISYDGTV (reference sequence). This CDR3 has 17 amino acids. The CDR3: CALWETDQELGKKIKVF. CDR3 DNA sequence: TGTGCCTTGTGGGAGACCGACCAAGAGCTGGGCAAAAAAATCAAGGTATTT.

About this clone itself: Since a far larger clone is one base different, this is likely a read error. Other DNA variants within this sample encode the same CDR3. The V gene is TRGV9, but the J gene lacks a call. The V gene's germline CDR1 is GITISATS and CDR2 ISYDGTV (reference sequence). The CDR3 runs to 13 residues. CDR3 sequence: CALWEAPLYKKLF. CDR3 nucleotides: TGTGCCTTGTGGGAGGCGCCCCTTTATAAGAAGCTCTTT.

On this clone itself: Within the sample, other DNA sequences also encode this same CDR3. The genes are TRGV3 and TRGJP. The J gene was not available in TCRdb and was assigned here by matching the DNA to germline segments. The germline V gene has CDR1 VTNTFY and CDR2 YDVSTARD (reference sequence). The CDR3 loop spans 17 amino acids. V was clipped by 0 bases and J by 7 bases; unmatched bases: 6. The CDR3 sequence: CATWDRPQELGKKIKVF. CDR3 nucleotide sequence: TGTGCCACCTGGGACAGGCCGCAGGAGTTGGGCAAAAAAATCAAGGTATTT.

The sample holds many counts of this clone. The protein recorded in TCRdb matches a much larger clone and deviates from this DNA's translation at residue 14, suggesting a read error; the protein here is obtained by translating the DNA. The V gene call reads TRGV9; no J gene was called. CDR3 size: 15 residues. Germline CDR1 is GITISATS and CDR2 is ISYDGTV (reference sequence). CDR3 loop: CALWEPELGKKIKLF. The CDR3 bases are TGTGCCTTGTGGGAGCCGGAGTTGGGCAAAAAAATCAAGTTATTT.

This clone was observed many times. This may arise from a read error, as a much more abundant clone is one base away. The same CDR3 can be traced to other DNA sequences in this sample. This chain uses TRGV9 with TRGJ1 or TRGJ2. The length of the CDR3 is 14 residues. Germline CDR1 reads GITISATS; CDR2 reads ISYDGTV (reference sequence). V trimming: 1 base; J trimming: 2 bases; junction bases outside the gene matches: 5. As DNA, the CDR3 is TGTGCCTTGTGGGAGGTTCCCTATTATTATAAGAAACTCTTT. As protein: CALWEVPYYYKKLF.

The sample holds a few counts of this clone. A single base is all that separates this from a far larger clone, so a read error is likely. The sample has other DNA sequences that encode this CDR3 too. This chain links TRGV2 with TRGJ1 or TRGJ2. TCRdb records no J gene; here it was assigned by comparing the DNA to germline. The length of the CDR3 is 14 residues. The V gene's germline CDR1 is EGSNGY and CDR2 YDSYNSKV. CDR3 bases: TGCGCCACCTGGGACGGCCCTATGTATTATAAGAAACTCTTT. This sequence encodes CATWDGPMYYKKLF.

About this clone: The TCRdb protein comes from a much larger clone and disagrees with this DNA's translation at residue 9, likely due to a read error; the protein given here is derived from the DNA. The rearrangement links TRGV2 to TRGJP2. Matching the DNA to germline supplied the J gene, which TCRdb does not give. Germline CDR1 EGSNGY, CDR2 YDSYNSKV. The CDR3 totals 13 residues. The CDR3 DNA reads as TGTGCCACCTGGGAAATTAGTGATGGGATCAAGACGTTT. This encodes CATWEISDGIKTF.

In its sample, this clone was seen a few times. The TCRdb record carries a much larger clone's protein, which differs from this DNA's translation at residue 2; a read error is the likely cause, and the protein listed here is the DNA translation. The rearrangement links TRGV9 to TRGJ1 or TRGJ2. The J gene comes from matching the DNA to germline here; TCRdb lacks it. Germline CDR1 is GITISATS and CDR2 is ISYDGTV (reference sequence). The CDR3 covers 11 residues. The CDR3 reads CTLSTHYKKLF. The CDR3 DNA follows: TGTACCTTGTCCACTCATTATAAGAAACTCTTT.

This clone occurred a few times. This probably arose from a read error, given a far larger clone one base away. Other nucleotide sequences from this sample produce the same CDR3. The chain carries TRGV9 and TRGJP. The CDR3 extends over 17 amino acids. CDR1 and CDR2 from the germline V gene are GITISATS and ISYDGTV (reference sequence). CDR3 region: CALWEVKSELGKKIKVF. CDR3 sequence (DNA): TGTGCCCTGTGGGAGGTAAAATCCGAGTTGGGCAAAAAAATCAAGGTATTT.

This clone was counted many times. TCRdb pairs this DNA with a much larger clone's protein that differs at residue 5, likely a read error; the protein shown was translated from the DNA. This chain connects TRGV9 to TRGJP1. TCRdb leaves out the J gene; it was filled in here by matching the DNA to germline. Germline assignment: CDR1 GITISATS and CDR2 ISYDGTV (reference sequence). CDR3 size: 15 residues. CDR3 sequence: CALWAVQLRGWFKIF. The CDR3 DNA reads TGTGCCTTGTGGGCGGTGCAGCTCCGAGGTTGGTTCAAGATATTT.

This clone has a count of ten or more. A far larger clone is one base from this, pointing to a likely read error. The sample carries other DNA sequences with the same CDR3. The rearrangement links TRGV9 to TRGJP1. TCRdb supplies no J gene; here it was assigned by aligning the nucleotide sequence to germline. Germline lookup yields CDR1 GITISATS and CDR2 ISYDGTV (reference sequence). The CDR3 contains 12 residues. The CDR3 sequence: CAFYTTGWFKIF. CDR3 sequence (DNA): TGTGCCTTCTATACCACTGGCTGGTTCAAGATATTT.

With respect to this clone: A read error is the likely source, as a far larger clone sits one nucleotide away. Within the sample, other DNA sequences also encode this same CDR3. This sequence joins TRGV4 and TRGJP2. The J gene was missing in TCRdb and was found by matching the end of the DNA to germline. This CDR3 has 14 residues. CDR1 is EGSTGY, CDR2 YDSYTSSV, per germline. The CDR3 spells CATWDGPGGWIKTF. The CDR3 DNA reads TGCGCCACCTGGGATGGGCCAGGAGGATGGATCAAGACGTTT.

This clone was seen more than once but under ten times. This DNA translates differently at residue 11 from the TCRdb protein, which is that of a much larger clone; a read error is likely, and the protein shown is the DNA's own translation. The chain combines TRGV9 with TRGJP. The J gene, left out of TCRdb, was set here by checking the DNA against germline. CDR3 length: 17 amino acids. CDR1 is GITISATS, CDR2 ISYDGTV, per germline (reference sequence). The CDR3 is CALWEVQLELDKKIKVF. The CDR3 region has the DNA TGTGCCTTGTGGGAGGTGCAACTGGAGTTGGACAAAAAAATCAAGGTATTT.